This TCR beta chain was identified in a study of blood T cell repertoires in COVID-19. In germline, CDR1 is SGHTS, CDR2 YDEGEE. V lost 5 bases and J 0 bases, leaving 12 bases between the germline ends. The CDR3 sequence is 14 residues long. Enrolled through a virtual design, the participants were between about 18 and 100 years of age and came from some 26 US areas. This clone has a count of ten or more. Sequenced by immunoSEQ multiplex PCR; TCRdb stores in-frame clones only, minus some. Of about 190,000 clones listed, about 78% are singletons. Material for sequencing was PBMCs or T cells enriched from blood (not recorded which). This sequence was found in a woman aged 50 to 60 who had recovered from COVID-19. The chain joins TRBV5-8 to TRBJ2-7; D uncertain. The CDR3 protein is CASRVGGTSYEQYF. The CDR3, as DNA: TGTGCCAGCAGAGTTGGCGGTACCTCCTACGAGCAGTACTTC.